Presented here are 18 T cell receptor beta chains from one specimen sequenced in a study of T cell responses to AZD1222 COVID-19 vaccine (dated by TCRdb to the early 2020s). Preparation of the library involved the immunoSEQ multiplex PCR assay. In its TCRdb copy, this immuneACCESS table keeps in-frame sequences only and misses some clones. Where compared with another copy, unresolved V genes explain less than half of these, and the others have no known cause. The sample contains about 120,000 clones, more than 85% of them found a single time. The ten largest clones add up to 2% to 3% of the sample. According to the study, the label for this sample's time point signals: baseline before first vaccination. This specimen was peripheral blood, taken on day 0 of AZD1222 vaccination. These receptors were obtained from an adult in good health.

J is TRBJ1-6 and V is TRBV12-3 or TRBV12-4; D is possibly TRBD1 (5 bases). This CDR3 comprises 13 residues. V was clipped by 6 bases and J by 7 bases, with 10 bases between them. DNA of the CDR3: TGTGCCAGCAGATTTGAGGGGAATTCACCCCTCCACTTT. Encoded protein: CASRFEGNSPLHF.

The chain uses TRBV7-2 and TRBJ2-1; a weak D match, TRBD2 (5 bases). The CDR3 extends over 16 amino acids. V dropped 2 bases and J dropped 0 bases, with 11 bases sitting between them. Germline CDR1 reads SGHTA; CDR2 reads FQGNSA. The CDR3: CASSLNGMSSYNEQFF. In DNA, the CDR3 is TGTGCCAGCAGCTTAAACGGGATGAGCTCCTACAATGAGCAGTTCTTC.

The J gene is TRBJ2-7, the V gene TRBV10-2, with D tentatively TRBD2 (7 bases). Trimming stripped 3 bases from V and 1 base from J, with 16 bases between. Germline lookup yields CDR1 WSHSY and CDR2 SAAADI. This CDR3 is built from 16 residues. The CDR3 DNA follows: TGCGCCAGCAGTGAAGGGAGGGGGGTCCGATCCTACGAGCAGTACTTC. Translation: CASSEGRGVRSYEQYF.

The J gene is TRBJ1-2, the V gene TRBV28, with D unclear. The CDR3 spans 13 residues. V shed 4 bases and J shed 7 bases, with 13 bases lying between them. The V gene's germline CDR1 is MDHEN and CDR2 SYDVKM. Here the CDR3 DNA reads TGTGCCAGCAGTTCCCCCGCCATGGGTGGCTACACCTTC. It is translated as CASSSPAMGGYTF.

The V and J genes are TRBV7-9 and TRBJ1-1; 7 bases agree with TRBD1. The V and J ends lost 3 bases and 4 bases, in that order; junction bases with no gene match: 5. Germline-derived CDR1 and CDR2 are SEHNR and FQNEAQ (reference sequence). This CDR3 contains 14 residues. The chain's CDR3 is CASSFGDSRTEAFF. DNA of the CDR3: TGTGCCAGCAGCTTCGGGGACAGCCGCACTGAAGCTTTCTTT.

This sequence joins TRBV5-6 and TRBJ2-7; D may be TRBD1 (6 bases). The CDR3 spans 15 residues. The germline V gene encodes CDR1 SGHDT and CDR2 YYEEEE. V gave up 1 base and J gave up 0 bases, with 11 bases separating them. The CDR3 region has the DNA TGTGCCAGCAGCTTGACAGGGCTAAGCTCCTACGAGCAGTACTTC. Translating it yields CASSLTGLSSYEQYF.

The CDR3: CASSEEGNSPLHF. Here the CDR3 DNA reads TGTGCCAGCAGTGAAGAGGGTAATTCACCCCTCCACTTT. This chain joins TRBV6-1 and TRBJ1-6; D not resolved. V lost 1 base and J lost 6, with 4 bases in between. The germline V gene encodes CDR1 MNHNS and CDR2 SASEGT. This CDR3 spans 13 amino acids.

The V call is TRBV7-9, the J call TRBJ1-1; D unclear. CDR1 is SEHNR, CDR2 FQNEAQ, per germline (reference sequence). The CDR3 contains 9 residues. V was shortened by 10 bases and J by 4 bases, with 4 bases between the two germline ends. CDR3 coding DNA: TGTGCCACTAGCACTGAAGCTTTCTTT. Translation: CATSTEAFF. Combining the CDR3 with reference TRBV7-9 and TRBJ1-1 gives the whole variable domain DTGVSQNPRHKITKRGQNVTFRCDPISEHNRLYWYRQTLGQGPEFLTYFQNEAQLEKSRLLSDRFSAERPKGSFSTLEIQRTEQGDSAMYLCATSTEAFFGQGTRLTVV.

V gene TRBV11-2 combines with J gene TRBJ2-1; D perhaps matches TRBD1 (5 bases). With 5 bases removed from V and 9 bases from J, the gap between germline ends came to 11 bases. CDR1 and CDR2 (germline): SGHAT, FQNNGV. There are 12 residues in the CDR3. This CDR3 reads CASSVDRSEQFF. CDR3 in DNA: TGTGCCAGCAGCGTCGACAGAAGTGAGCAGTTCTTC.

The sample holds a few counts of this clone. The chain couples TRBV29-1 to TRBJ1-2; D is unresolved. The CDR3 covers 9 residues. The V gene's germline CDR1 is SQVTM and CDR2 ANQGSEA. Trimming shortened V by 7 bases and J by 8 bases, and 8 bases separated the two germline ends. CDR3 region: CSDGRGYTF. CDR3 DNA: TGCAGCGATGGGAGGGGCTACACCTTC. The full variable domain, rest sourced from reference TRBV29-1 and TRBJ1-2, is SAVISQKPSRDICQRGTSLTIQCQVDSQVTMMFWYRQQPGQSLTLIATANQGSEATYESGFVIDKFPISRPNLTFSTLTVSNMSPEDSSIYLCSDGRGYTFGSGTRLTVV.

The J gene is TRBJ2-7, the V gene TRBV15; 7 nucleotides agree with TRBD1. This CDR3 is 15 amino acids long. Germline assignment: CDR1 LNHNV and CDR2 YYDKDF (reference sequence). V lost 4 bases, J lost 5 bases, and 11 bases stayed unmatched. In DNA form, the CDR3 reads TGTGCCACCAGCAAACCGACAGGGAAGGTGAACGAGCAGTACTTC. Translation gives CATSKPTGKVNEQYF. Filled out from reference TRBV15 and TRBJ2-7, the complete variable domain reads DAMVIQNPRYQVTQFGKPVTLSCSQTLNHNVMYWYQQKSSQAPKLLFHYYDKDFNNEADTPDNFQSRRPNTSFCFLDIRSPGLGDTAMYLCATSKPTGKVNEQYFGPGTRLTVT.

The rearrangement uses TRBV28 and TRBJ1-1; D is uncertain. Trimming pared 6 bases from V and 7 bases from J, leaving 6 bases between. The germline V gene encodes CDR1 MDHEN and CDR2 SYDVKM. CDR3 size: 10 residues. In DNA, the CDR3 is TGTGCCAGCAGCTTAGGTGAAGCTTTCTTT. Residues: CASSLGEAFF.

The CDR3 DNA reads as TGCGCCAGCAGCTTGAGTCTAGCGGCCTACGAGCAGTACTTC. It codes for CASSLSLAAYEQYF. J is TRBJ2-7 and V is TRBV5-1; 7 nucleotides align to TRBD2. Looked up from germline, CDR1 is SGHRS and CDR2 is YFSETQ. The CDR3 spans 14 residues. The V gene end was trimmed by 1 base and the J gene end by 2 bases; junction bases not matched to a gene: 3.

This clone was seen at least ten times. This chain joins TRBV12-5 and TRBJ2-7; no definite D call. The germline V gene encodes CDR1 LGHNT and CDR2 FRNRAP. The length of the CDR3 is 13 residues. Trimming took off 2 bases at V and 0 bases at J, with 5 bases between the two ends. The CDR3 DNA reads TGTGCTAGTGGTTTGCGACACTCCTACGAGCAGTACTTC. Translating gives CASGLRHSYEQYF.

In nucleotides, the CDR3 is TGTGCCACCAGCAGAGGAGGCGACCGTTTCTATGGCTACACCTTC. Its protein is CATSRGGDRFYGYTF. J is TRBJ1-2 and V is TRBV15; D ambiguous. The CDR3 extends over 15 amino acids. Germline V gene lookup returns CDR1 LNHNV and CDR2 YYDKDF (reference sequence). Trimming took 1 base from V and 4 from J, leaving 13 bases between them.

There are a few counts of this clone. The CDR3 DNA follows: TGTGCCACCAGTAGCCGCACGTACCACAATGAGCAGTTCTTC. This codes for CATSSRTYHNEQFF. The chain carries TRBV24-1 and TRBJ2-1, with D unresolved. The V end lost 6 bases, the J end lost 5 bases, and 13 bases lay between the germline ends. The CDR3 contains 14 residues. Germline V gives CDR1 KGHDR, CDR2 SFDVKD.

This chain uses TRBV3-1 (or the pseudogene TRBV3-2) with TRBJ1-2; TRBD1 aligns across 8 bases. Germline V gene data show CDR1 as LGHDT and CDR2 as YNNKEL (reference sequence). J was trimmed by 7 bases and V by 3 bases; bases with no gene match: 7. There are 14 residues in the CDR3. The CDR3 here is CASSHLGQGLGYTF. The CDR3 coding sequence is TGTGCCAGCAGCCACCTAGGACAGGGCCTTGGCTACACCTTC.

The chain combines TRBV7-8 with TRBJ2-7, with D possibly matching TRBD2 (5 bases). This CDR3 has 14 residues. V shed 4 bases and J shed 2 bases, with 12 bases lying between them. Germline CDR1 and CDR2: SGHVS and FQNEAQ. DNA for the CDR3: TGTGCCAGCAGCTCCGGACTGGGAACCTACGAGCAGTACTTC. Translation: CASSSGLGTYEQYF.